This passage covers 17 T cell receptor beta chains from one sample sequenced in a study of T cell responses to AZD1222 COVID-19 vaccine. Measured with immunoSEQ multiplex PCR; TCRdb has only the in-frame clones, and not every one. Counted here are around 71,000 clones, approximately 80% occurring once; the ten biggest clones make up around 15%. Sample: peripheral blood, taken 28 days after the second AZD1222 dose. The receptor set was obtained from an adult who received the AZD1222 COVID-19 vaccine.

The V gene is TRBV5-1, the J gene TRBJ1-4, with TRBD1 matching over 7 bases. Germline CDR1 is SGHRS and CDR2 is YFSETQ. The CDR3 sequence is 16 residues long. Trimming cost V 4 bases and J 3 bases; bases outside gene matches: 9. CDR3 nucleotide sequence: TGCGCCAGCAGCCTGGGGGGGACAGTTCCTAATGAAAAACTGTTTTTT. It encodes CASSLGGTVPNEKLFF.

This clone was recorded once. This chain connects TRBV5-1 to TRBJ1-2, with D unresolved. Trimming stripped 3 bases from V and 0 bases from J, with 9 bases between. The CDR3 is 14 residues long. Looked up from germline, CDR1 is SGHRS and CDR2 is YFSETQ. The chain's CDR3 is CASSSLSSNYGYTF. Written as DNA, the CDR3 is TGCGCCAGCAGCTCTCTCAGCTCTAACTATGGCTACACCTTC.

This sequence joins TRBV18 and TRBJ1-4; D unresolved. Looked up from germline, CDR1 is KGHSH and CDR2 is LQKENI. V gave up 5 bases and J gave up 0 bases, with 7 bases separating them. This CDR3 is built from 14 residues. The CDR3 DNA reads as TGTGCCAGCTCATCCGGGACAACTAATGAAAAACTGTTTTTT. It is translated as CASSSGTTNEKLFF.

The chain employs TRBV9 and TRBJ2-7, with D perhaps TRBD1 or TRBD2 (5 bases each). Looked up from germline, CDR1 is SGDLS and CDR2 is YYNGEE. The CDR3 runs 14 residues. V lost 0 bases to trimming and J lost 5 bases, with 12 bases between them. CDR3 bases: TGTGCCAGCAGCGTAGCGAGGGGAAGCAACGAGCAGTACTTC. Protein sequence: CASSVARGSNEQYF.

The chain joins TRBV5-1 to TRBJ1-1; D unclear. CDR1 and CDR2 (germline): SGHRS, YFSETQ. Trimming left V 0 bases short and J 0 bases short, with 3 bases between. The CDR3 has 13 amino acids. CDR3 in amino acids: CASSLVVNTEAFF. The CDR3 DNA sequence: TGCGCCAGCAGCTTGGTAGTGAACACTGAAGCTTTCTTT.

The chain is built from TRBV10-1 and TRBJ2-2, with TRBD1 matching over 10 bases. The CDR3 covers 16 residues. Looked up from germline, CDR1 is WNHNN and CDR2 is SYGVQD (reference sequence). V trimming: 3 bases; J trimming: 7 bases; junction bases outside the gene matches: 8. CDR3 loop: CASSDPGTGAVGELFF. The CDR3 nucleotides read TGCGCCAGCAGTGACCCTGGGACAGGGGCGGTCGGGGAGCTGTTTTTT.

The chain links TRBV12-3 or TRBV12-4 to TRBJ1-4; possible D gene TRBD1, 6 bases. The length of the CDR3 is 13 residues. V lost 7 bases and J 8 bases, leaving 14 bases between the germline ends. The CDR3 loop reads CASIGGQGEKLFF. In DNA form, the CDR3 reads TGTGCCAGCATCGGGGGGCAGGGAGAAAAACTGTTTTTT.

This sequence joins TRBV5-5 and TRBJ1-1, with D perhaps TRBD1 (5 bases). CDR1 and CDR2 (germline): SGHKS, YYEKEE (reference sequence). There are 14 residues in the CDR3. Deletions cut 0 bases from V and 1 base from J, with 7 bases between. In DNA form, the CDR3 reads TGTGCCAGCAGCTTGGCAGGGTCGAACACTGAAGCTTTCTTT. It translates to CASSLAGSNTEAFF.

CDR3 DNA: TGTGCCAGCAGCGAGAGGACAGGAGGTTCACCCCTCCACTTT. Translated: CASSERTGGSPLHF. The rearrangement joins TRBV9 to TRBJ1-6; 7 bases fit TRBD1. J was trimmed by 9 bases and V by 3 bases; bases with no gene match: 6. The CDR3 extends over 14 amino acids. Germline CDR1 and CDR2: SGDLS and YYNGEE.

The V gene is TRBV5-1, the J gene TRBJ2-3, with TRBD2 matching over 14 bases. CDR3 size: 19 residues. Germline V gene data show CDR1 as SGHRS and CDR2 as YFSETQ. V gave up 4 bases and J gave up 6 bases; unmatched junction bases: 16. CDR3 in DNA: TGCGCCAGCAGCATAATAGGACTAGCGGGGGGCGGTCTGTCGGATACGCAGTATTTT. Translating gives CASSIIGLAGGGLSDTQYF.

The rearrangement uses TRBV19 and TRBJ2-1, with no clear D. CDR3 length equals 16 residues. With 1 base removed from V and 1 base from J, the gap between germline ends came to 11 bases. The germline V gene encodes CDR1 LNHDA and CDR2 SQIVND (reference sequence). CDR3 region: CASSIAPVRSYNEQFF. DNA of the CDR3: TGTGCCAGTAGTATAGCGCCGGTAAGGTCCTACAATGAGCAGTTCTTC.

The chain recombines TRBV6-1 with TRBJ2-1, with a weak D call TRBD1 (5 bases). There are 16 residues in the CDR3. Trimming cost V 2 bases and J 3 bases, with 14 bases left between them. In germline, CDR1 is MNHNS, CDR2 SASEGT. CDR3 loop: CASSELRTPLYNEQFF. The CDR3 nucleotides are TGTGCCAGCAGTGAACTTAGGACACCCCTCTACAATGAGCAGTTCTTC.

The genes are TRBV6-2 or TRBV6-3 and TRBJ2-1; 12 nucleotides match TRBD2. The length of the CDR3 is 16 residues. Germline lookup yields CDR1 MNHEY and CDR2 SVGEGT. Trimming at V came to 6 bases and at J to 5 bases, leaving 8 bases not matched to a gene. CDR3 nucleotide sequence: TGTGCCAGCAGCCTCCGCAGACTAGCGGGGGACAATGAGCAGTTCTTC. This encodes CASSLRRLAGDNEQFF.

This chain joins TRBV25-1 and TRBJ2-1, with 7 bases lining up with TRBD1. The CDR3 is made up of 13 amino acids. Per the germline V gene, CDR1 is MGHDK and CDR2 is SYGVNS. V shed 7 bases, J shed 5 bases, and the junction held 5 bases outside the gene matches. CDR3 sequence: CASTRGQNNEQFF. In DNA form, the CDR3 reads TGTGCCAGCACTCGGGGACAGAACAATGAGCAGTTCTTC.

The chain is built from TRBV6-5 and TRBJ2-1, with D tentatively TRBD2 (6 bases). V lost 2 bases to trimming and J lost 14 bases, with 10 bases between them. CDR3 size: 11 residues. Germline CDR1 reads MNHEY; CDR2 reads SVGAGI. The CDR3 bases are TGTGCCAGCAGTTACGCTGGAGGGGAGTTCTTC. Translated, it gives CASSYAGGEFF.

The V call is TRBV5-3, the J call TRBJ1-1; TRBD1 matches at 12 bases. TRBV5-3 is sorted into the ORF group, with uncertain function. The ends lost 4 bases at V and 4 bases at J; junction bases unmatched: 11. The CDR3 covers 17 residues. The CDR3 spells CARSLRDRGPQGTEAFF. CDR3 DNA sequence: TGTGCCAGAAGCCTCCGGGACAGGGGGCCCCAGGGCACTGAAGCTTTCTTT.

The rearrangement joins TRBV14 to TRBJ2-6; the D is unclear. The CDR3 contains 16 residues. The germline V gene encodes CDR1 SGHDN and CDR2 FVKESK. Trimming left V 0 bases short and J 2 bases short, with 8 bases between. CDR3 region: CASSQDWATGANVLTF. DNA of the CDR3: TGTGCCAGCAGCCAAGATTGGGCGACTGGGGCCAACGTCCTGACTTTC.